This T cell receptor beta chain was captured by sequencing in a study of shared clonotypes between healthy human individuals. Study-wide background: In total, the donors were a couple of women and three men aged 18 to 49. Study-wide results and caveats: Researchers sampled blood only, noting tissue repertoires likely differ. Naive subsets typically showed greater estimated richness than memory subsets. A handful of donors held approximately 4.5% of naive CD4 clonotypes in common.

This clone was seen once. Its specificity is not known. Naivety among CD8 cells was defined by CD45RO negativity and positive CCR7 selection, thereby excluding terminally differentiated effector memory CD45RA+ cells. The CDR3 is 15 amino acids. Germline CDR1 and CDR2: MDHEN and SYDVKM. V shed 6 bases and J 1 base; nucleotides not matched to a gene: 4. TCRdb's table, derived via immunoSEQ multiplex PCR, lists solely in-frame clones and lacks some. The table has approximately 590,000 clones, less than 97% seen once; the top ten hold less than 0.13%. This receptor was taken from a woman younger than 45 in good health. The J gene is TRBJ1-4, the V gene TRBV28; TRBD1 aligns across 8 bases. The specimen was naive CD8+ T cells sorted from blood. The CDR3 sequence: CASSLDRGTNEKLFF. Written as DNA, the CDR3 is TGTGCCAGCAGCTTAGACAGGGGAACTAATGAAAAACTGTTTTTT.